Below are 3 T cell receptor beta chains sequenced from a single sample in a study of blood T cells in healthy people across ages. A J-beta primer mix and a sample-barcoded 5' primer were used in a second PCR of roughly 7 to 12 cycles. TCRdb ran MiXCR on the 5' RACE reads and lists one entry per CDR3 protein. Counted here are about 1.5 million distinct CDR3 sequences, around 40% occurring once; the ten biggest clones make up about 4%. Sequencing was carried out using blood. The receptor set was obtained from a woman younger than 30 in good health.

The V and J genes are TRBV5-6 and TRBJ2-1; TRBD2 agrees at 7 bases. CDR1 is SGHDT, CDR2 YYEEEE, per germline. The CDR3 sequence is 16 residues long. Unmatched junction bases numbered 12, after V lost 4 bases and J lost 5 bases. In DNA form, the CDR3 reads TGTGCCAGCAGCCCCCACGGAGCGGGAAGGGACAATGAGCAGTTCTTC. Translated: CASSPHGAGRDNEQFF.

This clonotype has only a few counts. The chain has TRBV18 and TRBJ1-2, with 10 bases fitting TRBD1. The CDR3 covers 15 residues. From germline, CDR1 is KGHSH and CDR2 LQKENI. V lost 3 bases and J lost 5; bases outside the gene matches: 6. This CDR3 is CASSPRQGAGYGYTF. The CDR3 nucleotides are TGTGCCAGCTCACCTAGACAGGGGGCTGGTTATGGCTACACCTTC.

This rearrangement joins TRBV28 to TRBJ2-7, with D unresolved. Germline V CDR1 and CDR2: MDHEN, SYDVKM. The CDR3 is made up of 14 amino acids. The CDR3 bases are TGTGTAACCGGGCAGGCCTCCGTATCCTACGAGCAGTACTTC. Protein sequence: CVTGQASVSYEQYF. Filled out from reference TRBV28 and TRBJ2-7, the complete variable domain reads DVKVTQSSRYLVKRTGEKVFLECVQDMDHENMFWYRQDPGLGLRLIYFSYDVKMKEKGDIPEGYSVSREKKERFSLILESASTNQTSMYLCVTGQASVSYEQYFGPGTRLTVT.